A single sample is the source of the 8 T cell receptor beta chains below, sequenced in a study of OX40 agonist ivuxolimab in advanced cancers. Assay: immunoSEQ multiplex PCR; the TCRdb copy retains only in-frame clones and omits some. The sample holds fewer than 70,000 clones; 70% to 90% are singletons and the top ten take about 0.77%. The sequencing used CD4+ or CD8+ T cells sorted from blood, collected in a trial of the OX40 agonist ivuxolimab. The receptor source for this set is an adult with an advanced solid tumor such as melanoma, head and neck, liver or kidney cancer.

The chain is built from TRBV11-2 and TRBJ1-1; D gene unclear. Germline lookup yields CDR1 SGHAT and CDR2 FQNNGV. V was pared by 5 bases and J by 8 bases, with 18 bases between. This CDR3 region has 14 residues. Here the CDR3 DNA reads TGTGCCAGCAGCCCCCTTTTGGGCGGGATAGAAGCTTTCTTT. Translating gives CASSPLLGGIEAFF. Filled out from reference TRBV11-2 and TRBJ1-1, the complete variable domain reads EAGVAQSPRYKIIEKRQSVAFWCNPISGHATLYWYQQILGQGPKLLIQFQNNGVVDDSQLPKDRFSAERLKGVDSTLKIQPAKLEDSAVYLCASSPLLGGIEAFFGQGTRLTVV.

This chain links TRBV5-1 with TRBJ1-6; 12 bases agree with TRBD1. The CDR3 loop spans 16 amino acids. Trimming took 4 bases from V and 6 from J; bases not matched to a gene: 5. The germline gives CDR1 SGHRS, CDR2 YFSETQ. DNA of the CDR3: TGCGCCAGCAGCCGGGGACAGGGGGCGATTAATTCACCCCTCCACTTT. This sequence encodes CASSRGQGAINSPLHF.

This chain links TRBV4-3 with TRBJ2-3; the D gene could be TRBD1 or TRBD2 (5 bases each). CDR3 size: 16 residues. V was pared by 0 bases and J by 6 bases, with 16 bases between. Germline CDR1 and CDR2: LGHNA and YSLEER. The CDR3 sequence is CASSQEGRAGVDTQYF. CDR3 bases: TGCGCCAGCAGCCAAGAAGGCAGGGCCGGGGTGGATACGCAGTATTTT.

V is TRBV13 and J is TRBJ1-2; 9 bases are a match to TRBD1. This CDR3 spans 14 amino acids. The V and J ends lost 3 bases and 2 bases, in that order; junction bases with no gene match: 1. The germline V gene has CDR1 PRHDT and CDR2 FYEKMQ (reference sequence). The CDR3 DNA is TGTGCCAGCAGCTTGGACAGGGGAAACTATGGCTACACCTTC. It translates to CASSLDRGNYGYTF.

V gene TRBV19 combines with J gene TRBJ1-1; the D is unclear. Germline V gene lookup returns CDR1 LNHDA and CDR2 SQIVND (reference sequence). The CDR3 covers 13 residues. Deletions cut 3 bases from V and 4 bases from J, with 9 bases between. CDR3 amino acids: CASSISQFTEAFF. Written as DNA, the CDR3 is TGTGCCAGTAGTATCTCACAGTTCACTGAAGCTTTCTTT.

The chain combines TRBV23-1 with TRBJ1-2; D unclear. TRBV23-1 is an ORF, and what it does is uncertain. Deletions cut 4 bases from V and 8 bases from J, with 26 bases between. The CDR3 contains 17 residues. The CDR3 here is CASSLIPLLPHLGGYTF. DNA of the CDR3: TGCGCCAGCAGTCTTATTCCCCTCCTCCCCCATCTAGGGGGCTACACCTTC.

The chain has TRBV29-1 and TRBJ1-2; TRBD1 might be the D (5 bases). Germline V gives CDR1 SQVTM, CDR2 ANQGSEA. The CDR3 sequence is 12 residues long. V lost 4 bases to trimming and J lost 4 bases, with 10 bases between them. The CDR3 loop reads CSVGFDSYGYTF. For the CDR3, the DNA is TGCAGCGTTGGGTTTGACAGCTATGGCTACACCTTC.

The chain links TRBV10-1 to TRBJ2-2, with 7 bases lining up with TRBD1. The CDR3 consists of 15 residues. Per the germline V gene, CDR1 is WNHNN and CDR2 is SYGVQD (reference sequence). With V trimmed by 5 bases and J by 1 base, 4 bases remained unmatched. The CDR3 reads CASSRGTENTGELFF. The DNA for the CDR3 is TGCGCCAGCAGTAGAGGGACAGAGAACACCGGGGAGCTGTTTTTT.